The 7 T cell receptor beta chains reported below all come from one sample, sequenced in a study of T cells in Graves' hyperthyroidism and ophthalmopathy. The TCR beta CDR3 regions underwent amplification using RNA transcripts as the source. The TCR CDR3 first-round RT-PCR relied on the HTBI primer set. MiXCR was run by TCRdb on the multiplex PCR reads, yielding one entry per CDR3 protein. Among a few hundred thousand distinct CDR3 sequences, around a sixth were seen once, and the ten largest hold around 7.8%. The sequencing sample was made of blood. The receptors shown here come from a woman aged 30 to 39 with Graves' hyperthyroidism.

This clonotype was seen ten or more times. This sequence joins TRBV7-2 and TRBJ2-3; TRBD2 aligns across 11 bases. The CDR3 sequence is 16 residues long. Germline CDR1 is SGHTA and CDR2 is FQGNSA. V was pared by 5 bases and J by 8 bases, with 12 bases of the junction left unmatched. The CDR3 DNA sequence: TGTGCCAGCAGCACCCCGGGACTAGCGGATGTCCGTACGCAGTATTTT. This translates into CASSTPGLADVRTQYF. Combining the CDR3 with reference TRBV7-2 and TRBJ2-3 gives the whole variable domain GAGVSQSPSNKVTEKGKDVELRCDPISGHTALYWYRQSLGQGLEFLIYFQGNSAPDKSGLPSDRFSAERTGGSVSTLTIQRTQQEDSAVYLCASSTPGLADVRTQYFGPGTRLTVL.

This clonotype was picked up a small number of times. The V call is TRBV9, the J call TRBJ2-5, with 9 bases matching TRBD2. The CDR3 runs 15 residues. Per germline, CDR1 SGDLS and CDR2 YYNGEE. The ends lost 0 bases at V and 2 bases at J; junction bases unmatched: 2. This chain's CDR3 is CASSVVAGGQETQYF. Written as DNA, the CDR3 is TGTGCCAGCAGCGTAGTTGCGGGAGGGCAAGAGACCCAGTACTTC.

This chain uses TRBV29-1 with TRBJ2-6; perhaps TRBD1 as D (5 bases). Germline V gene sequence: CDR1 SQVTM, CDR2 ANQGSEA. The CDR3 length is 18 residues. V was clipped by 3 bases and J by 0 bases, with 18 bases between them. CDR3 DNA sequence: TGCAGCGTTGAGGTAGGACAACCTCGAAGCTCTGGGGCCAACGTCCTGACTTTC. It is translated as CSVEVGQPRSSGANVLTF.

This clonotype was observed at least ten times. V gene TRBV2 combines with J gene TRBJ2-1; tentatively, D is TRBD1 (5 bases). Germline CDR1 and CDR2: SNHLY and FYNNEI. Trimming removed 3 bases from V and 3 bases from J, with 12 bases in between. The CDR3 loop spans 15 amino acids. Here the CDR3 reads CASSDMGRIYNEQFF. The DNA of the CDR3 is TGTGCCAGCAGTGACATGGGGCGAATCTACAATGAGCAGTTCTTC.

Ten or more counts support this clonotype. The chain employs TRBV6-5 and TRBJ1-6; the match to TRBD1 covers 9 bases. The germline gives CDR1 MNHEY, CDR2 SVGAGI. This CDR3 is 16 amino acids long. Trimming removed 0 bases from V and 13 bases from J; junction bases left unmatched: 10. CDR3 protein: CASSYSRTGVKTPLHF. The CDR3 coding sequence is TGTGCCAGCAGTTACTCGAGGACAGGGGTCAAGACCCCCCTCCACTTT.

With respect to this clonotype: A read error is possible here, since a much larger clone lies one base away. The rearrangement uses TRBV20-1 and TRBJ1-5, with TRBD1 identical over 7 bases. The CDR3 runs 17 residues. The germline V gene encodes CDR1 DFQATT and CDR2 SNEGSKA (reference sequence). This chain's CDR3 is CSARVAGTEGFNQPRHF. The DNA of the CDR3 is TGCAGTGCTAGAGTGGCCGGGACAGAAGGTTTCAATCAGCCCCGGCATTTT.

This clonotype has ten or more counts. This sequence joins TRBV11-2 and TRBJ2-7; D gene ambiguous. The CDR3 sequence is 17 residues long. The V and J ends lost 1 base and 0 bases respectively, with 16 bases between them. Germline V gene lookup returns CDR1 SGHAT and CDR2 FQNNGV. DNA for the CDR3: TGTGCCAGCAGCTTAGGGGTTACATGGGTTAGCTCCTACGAGCAGTACTTC. This encodes CASSLGVTWVSSYEQYF.